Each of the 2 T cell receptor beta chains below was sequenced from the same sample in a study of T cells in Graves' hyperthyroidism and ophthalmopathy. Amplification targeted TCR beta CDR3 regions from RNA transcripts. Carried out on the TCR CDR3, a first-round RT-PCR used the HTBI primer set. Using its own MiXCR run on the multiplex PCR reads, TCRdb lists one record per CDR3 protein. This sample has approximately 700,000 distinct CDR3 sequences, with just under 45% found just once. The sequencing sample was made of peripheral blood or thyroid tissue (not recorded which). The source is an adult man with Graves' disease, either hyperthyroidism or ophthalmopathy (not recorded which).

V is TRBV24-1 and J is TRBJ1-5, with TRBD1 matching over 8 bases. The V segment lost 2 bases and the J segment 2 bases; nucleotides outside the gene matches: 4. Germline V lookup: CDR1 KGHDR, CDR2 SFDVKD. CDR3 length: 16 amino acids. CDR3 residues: CATSDSGQAGNQPQHF. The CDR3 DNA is TGTGCCACCAGTGATTCGGGACAGGCAGGCAATCAGCCCCAGCATTTT.

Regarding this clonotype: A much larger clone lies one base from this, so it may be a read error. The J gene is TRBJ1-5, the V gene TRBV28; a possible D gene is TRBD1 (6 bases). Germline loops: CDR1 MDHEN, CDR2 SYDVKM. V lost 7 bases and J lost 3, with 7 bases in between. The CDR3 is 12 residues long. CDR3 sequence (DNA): TGTGCCAGCAACAGGGTCAATCAGCCCCAGCATTTT. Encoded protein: CASNRVNQPQHF.